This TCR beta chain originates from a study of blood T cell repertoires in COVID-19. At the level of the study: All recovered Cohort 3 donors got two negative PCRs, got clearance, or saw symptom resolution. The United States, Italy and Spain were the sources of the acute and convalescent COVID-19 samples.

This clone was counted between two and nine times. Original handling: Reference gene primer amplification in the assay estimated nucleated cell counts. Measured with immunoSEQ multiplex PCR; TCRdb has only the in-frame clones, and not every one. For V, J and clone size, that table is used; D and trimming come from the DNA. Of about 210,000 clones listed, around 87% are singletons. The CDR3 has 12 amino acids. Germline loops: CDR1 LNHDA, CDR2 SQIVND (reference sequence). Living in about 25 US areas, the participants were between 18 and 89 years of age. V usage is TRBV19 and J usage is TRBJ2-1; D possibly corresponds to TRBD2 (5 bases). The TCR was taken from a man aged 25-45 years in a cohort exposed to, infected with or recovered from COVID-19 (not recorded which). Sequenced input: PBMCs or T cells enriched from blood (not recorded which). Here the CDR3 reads CASGGPYNEQFF. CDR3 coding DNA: TGTGCGAGCGGAGGTCCTTACAATGAGCAGTTCTTC.